The clone carrying this T cell receptor (beta chain) was picked up a small number of times. The antigen is undetermined. This sample stems from a study of CD8+ T cells in alopecia areata. Treatment specified: oral pan-JAK inhibitor, 5-10 mg twice daily. There are 14 residues in the CDR3. CDR1 MNHEY and CDR2 SVGAGI come from the germline V gene. V was trimmed by 6 bases and J by 0 bases, leaving 12 bases between them. Sequencing relied on a cDNA template that was reverse transcribed from extracted RNA. Only in-frame clones appear in the TCRdb table, and some are missing; sequencing was by immunoSEQ multiplex PCR. The top ten hold about 0.69% of the sample, which has about 190,000 clones, about 60% seen once. Regarding the study as a whole: Normal skin contains resident alphabeta T cells, and these are also sequenced in scalp samples. Alopecia totalis/universalis scalp especially showed more expanded CD8+ clones than normal scalp.

The receptor was derived from a human donor with alopecia areata. Material: CD4+ T cells sorted from blood, obtained at week 4, from a patient treated with tofacitinib. V is TRBV6-5 and J is TRBJ2-7; no clear D. This chain's CDR3 is CASSATYGSYEQYF. The CDR3 nucleotides read TGTGCCAGCAGCGCAACCTATGGCTCCTACGAGCAGTACTTC.